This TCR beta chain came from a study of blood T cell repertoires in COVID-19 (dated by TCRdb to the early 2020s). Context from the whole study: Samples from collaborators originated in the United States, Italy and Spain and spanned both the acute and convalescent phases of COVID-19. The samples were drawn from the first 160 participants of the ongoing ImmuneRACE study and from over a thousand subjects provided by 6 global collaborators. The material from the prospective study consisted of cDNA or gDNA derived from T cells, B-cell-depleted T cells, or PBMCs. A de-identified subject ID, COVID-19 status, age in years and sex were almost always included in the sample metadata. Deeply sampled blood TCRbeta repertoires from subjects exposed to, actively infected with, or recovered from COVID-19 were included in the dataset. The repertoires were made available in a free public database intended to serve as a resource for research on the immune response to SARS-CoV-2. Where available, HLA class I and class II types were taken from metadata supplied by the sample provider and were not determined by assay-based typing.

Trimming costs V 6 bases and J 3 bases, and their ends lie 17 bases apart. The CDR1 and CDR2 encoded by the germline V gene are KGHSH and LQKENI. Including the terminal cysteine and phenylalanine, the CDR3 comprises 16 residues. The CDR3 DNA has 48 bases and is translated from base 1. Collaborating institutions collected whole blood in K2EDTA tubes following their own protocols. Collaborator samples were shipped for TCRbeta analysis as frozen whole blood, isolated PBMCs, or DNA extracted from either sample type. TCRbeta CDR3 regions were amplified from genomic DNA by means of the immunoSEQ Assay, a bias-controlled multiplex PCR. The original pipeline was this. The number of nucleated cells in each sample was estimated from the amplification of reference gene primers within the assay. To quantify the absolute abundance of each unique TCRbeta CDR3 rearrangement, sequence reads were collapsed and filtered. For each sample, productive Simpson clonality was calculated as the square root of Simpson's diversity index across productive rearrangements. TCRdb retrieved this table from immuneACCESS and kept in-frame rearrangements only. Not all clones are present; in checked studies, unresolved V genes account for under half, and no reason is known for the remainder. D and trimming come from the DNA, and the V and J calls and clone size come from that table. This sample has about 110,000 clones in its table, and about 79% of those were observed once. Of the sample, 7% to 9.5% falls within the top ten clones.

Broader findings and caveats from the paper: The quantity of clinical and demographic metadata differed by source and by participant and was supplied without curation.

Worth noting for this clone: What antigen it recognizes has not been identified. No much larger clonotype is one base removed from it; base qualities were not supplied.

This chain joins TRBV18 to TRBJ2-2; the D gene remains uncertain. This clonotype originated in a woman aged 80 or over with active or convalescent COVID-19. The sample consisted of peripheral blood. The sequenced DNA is TGTGCCAGCTCCCAACTCCTAGGTCCGGACACCGGGGAGCTGTTTTTT. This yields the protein CASSQLLGPDTGELFF.